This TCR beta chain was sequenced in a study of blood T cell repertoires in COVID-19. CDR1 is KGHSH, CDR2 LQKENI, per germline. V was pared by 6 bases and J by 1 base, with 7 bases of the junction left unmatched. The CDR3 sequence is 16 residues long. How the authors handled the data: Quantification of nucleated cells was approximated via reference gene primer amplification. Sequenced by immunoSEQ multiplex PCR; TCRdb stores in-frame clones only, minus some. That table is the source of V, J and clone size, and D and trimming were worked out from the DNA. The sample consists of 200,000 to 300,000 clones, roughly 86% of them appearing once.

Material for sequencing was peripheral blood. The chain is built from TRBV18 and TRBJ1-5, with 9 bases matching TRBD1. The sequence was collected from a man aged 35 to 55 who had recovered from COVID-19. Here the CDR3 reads CASSYSGTGSNQPQHF. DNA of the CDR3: TGTGCCAGCTCGTACTCCGGGACAGGGAGCAATCAGCCCCAGCATTTT.